Each of the 10 T cell receptor beta chains below was sequenced from the same sample in a study of blood T cell repertoires in COVID-19. The assay was immunoSEQ multiplex PCR, and TCRdb's table has in-frame clones only and misses some. The repertoire holds fewer than 300,000 clones, with roughly 86% as singletons. Sequencing was carried out using peripheral blood. These receptors all stem from a man aged 35 to 55 who had recovered from COVID-19.

To note about this clone: One end of the junction is discordant with germline, which a read error may explain. The chain recombines TRBV5-4 with TRBJ2-4; perhaps TRBD2 as D (5 bases). This CDR3 is 14 amino acids long. Germline CDR1 is SGHNT and CDR2 is YYREEE (reference sequence). For the CDR3, the DNA is TGTGCCAGCAGTTTGGAGGCGGGCGAAAACATTCAGTACTTC. This codes for CASSLEAGENIQYF.

Remarks on this clone: In the same sample, other DNA sequences code for this CDR3. The CDR3 nucleotides read TGTGCCAGCAGCCAAGTGGGTCGGGGGGCGGGAGCGGCCTTCGGCGAGCAGTACTTC. This gives the protein CASSQVGRGAGAAFGEQYF. The chain joins TRBV3-1 (or the pseudogene TRBV3-2) to TRBJ2-7; D possibly corresponds to TRBD2 (7 bases). V lost 1 base, J lost 6 bases, and 28 bases lay in between. This CDR3 spans 19 amino acids. CDR1 and CDR2 (germline): LGHDT, YNNKEL (reference sequence).

Details on this clone: Germline is not matched at one junction end, which may reflect a read error. The chain joins TRBV7-2 to TRBJ2-3; 11 bases agree with TRBD2. This CDR3 is built from 15 residues. Germline loops: CDR1 SGHTA, CDR2 FQGNSA. CDR3 loop: CASRLAGGPTDTQYF. The CDR3, as DNA: TGTGCCAGCAGGTTAGCGGGAGGGCCGACAGATACGCAGTATTTT.

V gene TRBV11-2 combines with J gene TRBJ1-2, with 7 bases that match TRBD1. Germline CDR1 is SGHAT and CDR2 is FQNNGV. The length of the CDR3 is 14 residues. The ends lost 5 bases at V and 3 bases at J; junction bases unmatched: 6. CDR3 region: CASSPGQVHYGYTF. The CDR3 nucleotides read TGTGCCAGCAGCCCTGGACAGGTCCACTATGGCTACACCTTC.

V gene TRBV6-6 combines with J gene TRBJ1-3, with a tentative D call TRBD1 (6 bases). The V end was cut by 6 bases, the J end by 3 bases, with 15 bases between. This CDR3 is 15 amino acids long. Per germline, CDR1 MNHNY and CDR2 SVGAGI (reference sequence). In DNA form, the CDR3 reads TGTGCCAGCAGCTCTCGGACAGTCAGTGGAAACACCATATATTTT. Amino acid sequence: CASSSRTVSGNTIYF.

This chain joins TRBV19 and TRBJ2-5; no clear D. This CDR3 region has 14 residues. Germline V gene lookup returns CDR1 LNHDA and CDR2 SQIVND (reference sequence). With 3 bases removed from V and 5 bases from J, the gap between germline ends came to 13 bases. The CDR3 spells CASSMGSGGETQYF. The CDR3 nucleotides are TGTGCCAGTAGTATGGGCTCCGGTGGGGAGACCCAGTACTTC. The variable domain in full, with the rest retrieved from reference TRBV19 and TRBJ2-5, is DGGITQSPKYLFRKEGQNVTLSCEQNLNHDAMYWYRQDPGQGLRLIYYSQIVNDFQKGDIAEGYSVSREKKESFPLTVTSAQKNPTAFYLCASSMGSGGETQYFGPGTRLLVL.

The chain combines TRBV20-1 with TRBJ2-1, with 7 bases fitting TRBD2. The CDR3 sequence is 11 residues long. CDR1 is DFQATT, CDR2 SNEGSKA, per germline (reference sequence). J gave up 14 bases and V 0 bases, and 4 bases lay outside the gene matches. The CDR3 is CSARDRGVEFF. The CDR3 bases are TGCAGTGCTAGAGATCGGGGGGTGGAGTTCTTC.

This clone occurred many times. This CDR3 is CASSPSEGGNQPQHF. The DNA of the CDR3 is TGTGCCAGCAGCCCCTCCGAGGGCGGCAATCAGCCCCAGCATTTT. This chain connects TRBV7-8 to TRBJ1-5; D is unresolved. Germline CDR1 reads SGHVS; CDR2 reads FQNEAQ. The ends were cut back, 5 bases at V and 2 bases at J, with 13 bases in the middle. The CDR3 consists of 15 residues.

The chain carries TRBV9 and TRBJ2-5, with 7 bases identical to TRBD2. The CDR3 consists of 15 residues. The germline V gene encodes CDR1 SGDLS and CDR2 YYNGEE. After removal of 4 bases from V and 0 bases from J, the junction contained 6 bases not matched to a gene. The chain's CDR3 is CASSRTGGYQETQYF. DNA for the CDR3: TGTGCCAGCAGCAGAACCGGGGGGTACCAAGAGACCCAGTACTTC.

The chain is built from TRBV30 and TRBJ1-1; TRBD1 matches at 10 bases. The germline gives CDR1 GTSNPN, CDR2 SVGIG (reference sequence). After removal of 3 bases from V and 6 bases from J, the junction contained 1 base not matched to a gene. There are 12 residues in the CDR3. The CDR3: CAWRTGGSEAFF. The CDR3 DNA sequence: TGTGCCTGGAGGACAGGGGGCTCTGAAGCTTTCTTT.